This TCR beta chain was sequenced in a study of blood T cell repertoires in COVID-19. Overall study context: From the United States, Italy and Spain came samples of acute and convalescent COVID-19.

Measured with immunoSEQ multiplex PCR; TCRdb has only the in-frame clones, and not every one. The repertoire consists of about 120,000 clones, with more than 60% occurring once and the leading ten covering about 2%. This CDR3 is built from 15 residues. With 6 bases clipped from V and 4 bases from J, the junction kept 10 bases outside the gene matches. CDR1 LGHNT and CDR2 FRNRAP come from the germline V gene. The genes are TRBV12-5 and TRBJ1-2; 8 bases are shared with TRBD1. Input material: peripheral blood. The sequence came from a man between 65 and 79 years old with acute or convalescent COVID-19. In DNA, the CDR3 is TGTGCTAGTGGGCGGACAGGGAATCCACTCTATGGCTACACCTTC. Its protein is CASGRTGNPLYGYTF.